The source of this T cell receptor beta chain is a study of cytomegalovirus exposure and HLA in healthy donors. Study-wide background: The 550 to 700 first-cohort repertoires and the roughly 120 validation repertoires shared the same platform, a later analysis reported.

The repertoire was sequenced with immunoSEQ multiplex PCR; TCRdb's copy has only in-frame clones and lacks some. Among under 350,000 clones listed, 80% to 90% were seen once. On this clone itself: What it recognizes is unknown.

Donors were drawn from the approximately 110-subject validation cohort, separate from the approximately 680-subject first cohort. Losses at the gene ends were 5 bases for V and 0 bases for J; bases not matched to a gene: 9. Germline V gene lookup returns CDR1 SGHVS and CDR2 FNYEAQ. The CDR3 is made up of 17 amino acids. Findings of the study overall: Over 150 TCR beta chains were listed as cytomegalovirus-associated. Three chains tied to CMV proved CMV antigen-specific in vitro.

The clonotype originates from a woman aged 18-35 years in good health and CMV-seronegative. Sequencing was carried out using PBMCs. The chain carries TRBV7-6 and TRBJ2-2, with 7 bases lining up with TRBD1. CDR3 loop: CASSPLIGQANTGELFF. CDR3 DNA: TGTGCCAGCAGCCCATTGATCGGACAGGCGAACACCGGGGAGCTGTTTTTT. Combining the CDR3 with reference TRBV7-6 and TRBJ2-2 gives the whole variable domain GAGVSQSPRYKVTKRGQDVALRCDPISGHVSLYWYRQALGQGPEFLTYFNYEAQQDKSGLPNDRFSAERPEGSISTLTIQRTEQRDSAMYRCASSPLIGQANTGELFFGEGSRLTVL.